This T cell receptor beta chain is from a study of T cell responses to AZD1222 COVID-19 vaccine. Method: immunoSEQ multiplex PCR; TCRdb's copy keeps in-frame clones and lacks some. The sample has around 170,000 clones, around 90% seen once. Second doses at about 4 or about 12 weeks were pooled. CDR3 size: 15 residues. CDR1 MNHEY and CDR2 SVGAGI come from the germline V gene. Trimming removed 7 bases from V and 0 bases from J, with 13 bases in between. This TCR derives from an adult who received the AZD1222 COVID-19 vaccine. The V and J genes are TRBV6-5 and TRBJ1-3; D unclear. The sample in question was peripheral blood, obtained 28 days after the second AZD1222 dose. The CDR3, as DNA: TGTGCCAGCAATCCGCCCTGGCACTCTGGAAACACCATATATTTT. Encoded protein: CASNPPWHSGNTIYF.